This T cell receptor beta chain came from a study of shared clonotypes between healthy human individuals. CD8 cells regarded as naive lacked CD45RO, were positively chosen for CCR7, and omitted terminally differentiated effector memory CD45RA+ cells. Clones were sequenced by immunoSEQ multiplex PCR, and TCRdb holds only the in-frame ones, with some missing. This sample has about 2.2 million clones; about 94% occur once, and the top ten carry less than 2%. Germline V gives CDR1 SGDLS, CDR2 YYNGEE. This CDR3 is 18 amino acids long. V lost 3 bases, J lost 2 bases, and 15 bases stayed unmatched. V and J are TRBV9 and TRBJ2-3; 7 positions agree with TRBD1. This clonotype was sampled from a man younger than 35 in good health. Some clones in this sample may be carry-over from other donors' samples. The sample comprised naive CD8+ T cells from PBMCs. CDR3 amino acids: CASSEPLGQVPDTDTQYF. CDR3 nucleotides: TGTGCCAGCAGCGAGCCCCTAGGACAGGTTCCGGACACAGATACGCAGTATTTT.